This TCR beta chain was identified in a study of cytomegalovirus exposure and HLA in healthy donors. The wider study: About 180 million T cells yielded more than 90 million unique TCR beta sequences in earlier analysis. Ancestry clustering placed roughly four fifths of 300 to 400 genotyped donors in the Caucasian-associated cluster.

The PCR was carried out with 60 Vbeta primers and 13 Jbeta primers. In the authors' methods: Later, an analysis found roughly 80 million unique TCR beta chains, and around 10 million of these were shared. The data were produced by immunoSEQ multiplex PCR, yet TCRdb's version contains in-frame clones alone and is incomplete. V and J calls and clone size are those listed in that table; D and trimming were worked out from the DNA. The sample yields 65,000 to 90,000 clones, over 60% seen once. Turning to this clone: As yet, its antigen is unknown.

The germline V gene has CDR1 GTSNPN and CDR2 SVGIG (reference sequence). The CDR3 totals 15 residues. With 1 base removed from V and 0 bases from J, the gap between germline ends came to 10 bases. Study-level results: Researchers left out some V segments, among them TRBV6-2 and TRBV6-3, as indistinguishable.

This clonotype originated in a woman in her thirties or forties in good health and CMV-seropositive. The sample comprised PBMCs. The rearrangement links TRBV30 to TRBJ1-5, with D maybe TRBD1 (5 bases). The CDR3 DNA reads TGTGCCTGGAGTGGGGGGGGTTATAGCAATCAGCCCCAGCATTTT. It encodes CAWSGGGYSNQPQHF.